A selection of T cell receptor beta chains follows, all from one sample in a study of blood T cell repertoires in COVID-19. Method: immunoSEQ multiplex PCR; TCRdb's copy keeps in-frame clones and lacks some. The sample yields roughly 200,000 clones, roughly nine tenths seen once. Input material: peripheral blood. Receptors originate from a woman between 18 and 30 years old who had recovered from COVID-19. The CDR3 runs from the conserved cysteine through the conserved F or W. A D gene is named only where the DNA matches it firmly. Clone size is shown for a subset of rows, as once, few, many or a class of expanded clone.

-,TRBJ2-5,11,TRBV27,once,TGTGCCAGCAGGAGAGGAGAGACCCAGTACTTC,CASRRGETQYF
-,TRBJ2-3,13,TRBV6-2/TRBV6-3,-,TGTGCCAGCAGTCGGCTAGACGGGTCTGCGCAGTATTTT,CASSRLDGSAQYF
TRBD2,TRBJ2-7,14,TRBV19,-,TGTGCCAGTAGTATAGGGGGGGGCTCCTACGAGCAGTACTTC,CASSIGGGSYEQYF
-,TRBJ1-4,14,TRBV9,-,TGTGCCAGCAGCGCGGAGGGTACTAATGAAAAACTGTTTTTT,CASSAEGTNEKLFF
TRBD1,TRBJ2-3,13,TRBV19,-,TGTGCCAGTACCCGGACGGACAGGGATACGCAGTATTTT,CASTRTDRDTQYF
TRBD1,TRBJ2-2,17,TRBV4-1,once,TGCGCCAGCAGCCAAGAGGGGACAGCAAAAAACACCGGGGAGCTGTTTTTT,CASSQEGTAKNTGELFF
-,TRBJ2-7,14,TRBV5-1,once,TGCGCCAGCAGCCGAGCGGATAGCTCCTACGAGCAGTACTTC,CASSRADSSYEQYF
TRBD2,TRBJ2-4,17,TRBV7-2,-,TGTGCCAGCAGCTTAGTCCCAGCGGGACTAGCCAAAAACATTCAGTACTTC,CASSLVPAGLAKNIQYF
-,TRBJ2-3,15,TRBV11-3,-,TGTGCCAGCAGCCCTGGGACATCCAGCACAGATACGCAGTATTTT,CASSPGTSSTDTQYF
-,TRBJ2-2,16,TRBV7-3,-,TGTGCCAGCAGCTTAAGGCAGGGCCTATCCACCGGGGAGCTGTTTTTT,CASSLRQGLSTGELFF
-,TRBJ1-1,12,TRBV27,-,TGTGCCAGCAGTGGGACAACCCATGAAGCTTTCTTT,CASSGTTHEAFF
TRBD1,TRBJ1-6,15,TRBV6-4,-,TGTGCCAGCAGTGATACAGACAGGGTTGTCTCACCCCTCCACTTT,CASSDTDRVVSPLHF
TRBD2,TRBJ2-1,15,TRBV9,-,TGTGCCAGCAGCGACCCCGGACTAGGCGGAGGAGAGCAGTTCTTC,CASSDPGLGGGEQFF
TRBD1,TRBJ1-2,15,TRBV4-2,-,TGTGCCAGCAGCCAAGAACAGGGGGATGGCGGTGGCTACACCTTC,CASSQEQGDGGGYTF
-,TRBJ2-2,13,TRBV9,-,TGTGCCAGCAGCATTAGCCTGACCGGGGAGCTGTTTTTT,CASSISLTGELFF
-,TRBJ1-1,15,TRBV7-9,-,TGTGCCAGCCGTTCCGGGACAACTGGGAACACTGAAGCTTTCTTT,CASRSGTTGNTEAFF
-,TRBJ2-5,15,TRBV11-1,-,TGTGCCAGCAGCTTACTTAGGGGCACTCAAGAGACCCAGTACTTC,CASSLLRGTQETQYF
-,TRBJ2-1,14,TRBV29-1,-,TGCAGCGTTGTTCCCATGACAGGGAGGAATGAGCAGTTCTTC,CSVVPMTGRNEQFF
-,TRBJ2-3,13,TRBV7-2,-,TGTGCCAGCAGCTCTCGTCCTACAGATACGCAGTATTTT,CASSSRPTDTQYF
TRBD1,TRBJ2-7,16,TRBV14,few,TGTGCCAGCAGCCAACCTGGGACAGGGGAATCCTACGAGCAGTACTTC,CASSQPGTGESYEQYF
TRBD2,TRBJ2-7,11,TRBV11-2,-,TGTGCCAGCAGCTCGGGACTAGCTGAGTACTTC,CASSSGLAEYF
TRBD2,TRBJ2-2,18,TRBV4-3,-,TGCGCCAGCAGCCAAGACTGGACTAGCGGGTTTAACACCGGGGAGCTGTTTTTT,CASSQDWTSGFNTGELFF
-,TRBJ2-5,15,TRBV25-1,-,TGTGCCAGCACTAGACTACAGGGGGAGGGGGAGACCCAGTACTTC,CASTRLQGEGETQYF
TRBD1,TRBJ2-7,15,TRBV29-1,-,TGCAGCGTTGTGGATCCGGGACAGGGGATGTACGAGCAGTACTTC,CSVVDPGQGMYEQYF
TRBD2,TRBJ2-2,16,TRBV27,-,TGTGCCAGCAGTACCCACCTGGGACTAGCCTCCGGGGAGCTGTTTTTT,CASSTHLGLASGELFF
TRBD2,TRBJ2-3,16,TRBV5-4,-,TGTGCCAGCAGCCCCCTAGCGGGAGGGCCCTCAGATACGCAGTATTTT,CASSPLAGGPSDTQYF
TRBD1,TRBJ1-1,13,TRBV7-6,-,TGTGCCAGCAGCCCCCAGGGGGGCACTGAAGCTTTCTTT,CASSPQGGTEAFF
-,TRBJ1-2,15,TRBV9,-,TGTGCCAGCGGCCCCCCGAACAGGGAGCACTATGGCTACACCTTC,CASGPPNREHYGYTF
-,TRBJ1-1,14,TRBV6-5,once,TGTGCCAGCAGCTTTGACTTGATGAACACTGAAGCTTTCTTT,CASSFDLMNTEAFF
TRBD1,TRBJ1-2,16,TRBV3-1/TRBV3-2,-,TGTGCCAGCAGCCATGATCGACAGGGGTGGGGGGATGGCTACACCTTC,CASSHDRQGWGDGYTF
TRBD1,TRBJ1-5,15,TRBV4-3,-,TGCGCCAGCAGCCAAGAGACAGGGGGCAATCAGCCCCAGCATTTT,CASSQETGGNQPQHF
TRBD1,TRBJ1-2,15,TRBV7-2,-,TGTGCCAGCAGCTCCGGACAGGGGGAATCCTATGGCTACACCTTC,CASSSGQGESYGYTF
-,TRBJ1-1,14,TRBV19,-,TGTGCCAGTGAAGACGGAGCCATGAACACTGAAGCTTTCTTT,CASEDGAMNTEAFF
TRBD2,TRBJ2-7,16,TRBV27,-,TGTGCCAGCAGTACCTGGCTAGCGGGAGTTTCCTACGAGCAGTACTTC,CASSTWLAGVSYEQYF
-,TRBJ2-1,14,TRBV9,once,TGTGCCAGCAGCGTAGCGCCATCAGGGTATGAGCAGTTCTTC,CASSVAPSGYEQFF
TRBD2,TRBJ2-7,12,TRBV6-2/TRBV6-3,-,TGTGCCAGCAGCCCCGGGGGGTACGAGCAGTACTTC,CASSPGGYEQYF
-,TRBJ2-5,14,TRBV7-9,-,TGTGCCAGCAGCGGGCAGACAGGCCAAGAGACCCAGTACTTC,CASSGQTGQETQYF
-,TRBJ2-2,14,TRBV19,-,TGTGCCAGCGCTTGGAGGGAGAACACCGGGGAGCTGTTTTTT,CASAWRENTGELFF
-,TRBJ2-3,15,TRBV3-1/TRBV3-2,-,TGTGCCAGCAGCCACCTTACGACGGGAGTGGGTACGCAGTATTTT,CASSHLTTGVGTQYF
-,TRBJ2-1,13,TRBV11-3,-,TGTGCCAGCAGCTTAGGTAGCGGCGGGGAGCAGTTCTTC,CASSLGSGGEQFF
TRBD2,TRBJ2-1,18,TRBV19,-,TGTGCCAGTAGTATAGATCCCCTGACTAGCGGCTTGGGAAATGAGCAGTTCTTC,CASSIDPLTSGLGNEQFF
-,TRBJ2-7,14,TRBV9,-,TGTGCCAGCAGCCCCCCTGGACAGACCTACGAGCAGTACTTC,CASSPPGQTYEQYF